This T cell receptor (beta chain) was sequenced for a study of T-cell memory formation after mild COVID-19. General study points: Mainly in CM and EM were contracting CD4+ clones; CD8+ were in EMRA.

Germline CDR1 and CDR2: GTSNPN and SVGIG (reference sequence). The CDR3 is 12 amino acids. Trimming removed 2 bases at V and 6 bases at J, with 7 bases between. Each CDR3 protein gets one entry after TCRdb re-called the 5' RACE reads with MiXCR. The sample contains 85,000 to 120,000 distinct CDR3 sequences, approximately 15% of which appear only once. About this clonotype: Its antigen is unknown.

Sample: PBMCs or a T cell subset sorted from them (not recorded which). This receptor was taken from an adult woman who had mild COVID-19 (a few samples of this study predate the infection). Cell type and time point are not known. This chain uses TRBV30 with TRBJ2-2; possibly TRBD1 for D (5 bases). The CDR3, as DNA: TGTGCCTGGAGTTTGGGGCCCGGGGAGCTGTTTTTT. Its protein product is CAWSLGPGELFF.